This T cell receptor beta chain was captured by sequencing in a study of beta chain features in type 1 diabetes. About the research overall: There was similarity between patients and healthy donors in age, gender and cell yields. Study-level findings and limits: TCRB CDR3s from Type 1 diabetes patients were moderately but significantly shorter in all four CD4+ subsets.

One heparinised blood draw averaging roughly 120 mL was given by each donor. By way of CD45RO/CCR7/CD25/CD127/CD95/CD27, the CD4+ regulatory, stem cell-like memory, central memory and naive cells were sorted. On this clone: Its antigen is unknown.

Expressed TCRB transcripts were sequenced after all isolated RNA was converted to cDNA. Survey-depth immunoSEQ sequencing was used for stem cell-like memory T cells. Measured with immunoSEQ multiplex PCR; TCRdb has only the in-frame clones, and not every one. This table holds around 16,000 clones, 70% found once. The germline CDR1 and CDR2 sequences are SGHRS and YFSETQ. This CDR3 is built from 16 residues. V lost 0 bases to trimming and J lost 6 bases; unmatched junction nucleotides: 9. Sequencing was done on a sample of stem cell memory CD4+ T cells from blood. The rearrangement uses TRBV5-1 and TRBJ2-3, with 8 bases fitting TRBD2. This TCR derives from a man between 25 and 39 years old with type 1 diabetes. The CDR3 bases are TGCGCCAGCAGCTTGGCCGCGGGGGGCGTCACGGATACGCAGTATTTT. Translation: CASSLAAGGVTDTQYF.